The 10 T cell receptor beta chains below come from one sample, sequenced in a study of neurological immune-mediated disorders. Each CDR3 protein is one row after TCRdb ran MiXCR on the 5' RACE reads. The data hold about 65,000 distinct CDR3 sequences, with around 4% observed a single time. Sequencing was done on a sample of PBMCs. Every receptor here comes from a man aged 45 to 65 with multiple sclerosis.

The chain is built from TRBV7-9 and TRBJ1-5; TRBD1 is a possible D gene (5 bases). The CDR3 is 14 amino acids. Trimming pared 3 bases from V and 5 bases from J, leaving 11 bases between. Germline loops: CDR1 SEHNR, CDR2 FQNEAQ (reference sequence). CDR3 DNA sequence: TGTGCCAGCAGCTTCGACACGGGGCATCAGCCCCAGCATTTT. Translating it yields CASSFDTGHQPQHF.

This clonotype was seen repeatedly, ten times or more. The V and J genes are TRBV25-1 and TRBJ2-3; 8 bases agree with TRBD1. The germline gives CDR1 MGHDK, CDR2 SYGVNS. The CDR3 sequence is 15 residues long. Unmatched junction bases numbered 4, after V lost 4 bases and J lost 1 base. CDR3 bases: TGTGCCAGCAGTGTCGAGACAGGGGGCACAGATACGCAGTATTTT. Protein sequence: CASSVETGGTDTQYF.

This clonotype has more than one count but fewer than ten. The rearrangement uses TRBV6-6 and TRBJ1-2; the D gene is possibly TRBD1 (5 bases). V dropped 2 bases and J dropped 7 bases, with 8 bases sitting between them. The CDR3 sequence is 12 residues long. The germline gives CDR1 MNHNY, CDR2 SVGAGI (reference sequence). The CDR3 DNA sequence: TGTGCCAGCAGTTACAGGGGAGGTGGCTACACCTTC. Translation gives CASSYRGGGYTF.

This clonotype was detected ten times or more. The gene calls are TRBV3-1 and TRBJ2-5, with D perhaps matching TRBD1 or TRBD2 (5 bases each). The CDR3 spans 15 residues. Trimming pared 4 bases from V and 4 bases from J, leaving 16 bases between. CDR1 and CDR2 (germline): LGHDT, YNNKEL (reference sequence). The CDR3 DNA reads as TGTGCCAGCAGCCCAAGGAGGACAAATGGAGAGACCCAGTACTTC. Its protein product is CASSPRRTNGETQYF.

The J gene is TRBJ2-1, the V gene TRBV29-1, with 10 bases that match TRBD2. Germline-derived CDR1 and CDR2 are SQVTM and ANQGSEA. The junction had 7 bases not matched to a gene; V was cut back by 4 bases and J by 1 base. The CDR3 has 16 amino acids. The CDR3 loop reads CSVGTSGFRSYNEQFF. CDR3 sequence (DNA): TGCAGCGTTGGGACTAGCGGTTTCAGATCCTACAATGAGCAGTTCTTC.

This clonotype was recorded at least ten times. The V and J genes are TRBV7-8 and TRBJ2-7; tentative D call: TRBD1 (6 bases). This CDR3 contains 15 residues. V lost 0 bases, J lost 7 bases, and 16 bases lay in between. Germline V gene sequence: CDR1 SGHVS, CDR2 FQNEAQ. The CDR3 is CASSLAFGVDREQYV. The CDR3 DNA sequence: TGTGCCAGCAGCTTAGCGTTCGGGGTAGACAGGGAGCAGTACGTC.

This clonotype has at least ten counts. This chain joins TRBV4-3 and TRBJ2-3; possible D gene TRBD2, 5 bases. The CDR3 runs 15 residues. Per the germline V gene, CDR1 is LGHNA and CDR2 is YSLEER. V was cut by 0 bases and J by 1 base, with 8 bases left in between. The DNA of the CDR3 is TGCGCCAGCAGCCAAGATCCCGGGGGCACAGATACGCAGTATTTT. Protein sequence: CASSQDPGGTDTQYF.

The genes are TRBV7-2 and TRBJ2-1, with 12 bases identical to TRBD2. Germline V gene sequence: CDR1 SGHTA, CDR2 FQGNSA. J lost 3 bases, V lost 5 bases, and 11 bases had no gene match. The CDR3 is made up of 18 amino acids. CDR3: CASSLKAGLAGHYNEQFF. Written as DNA, the CDR3 is TGTGCCAGCAGCCTAAAAGCCGGACTAGCGGGGCACTACAATGAGCAGTTCTTC.

This clonotype was picked up many times. V gene TRBV4-2 combines with J gene TRBJ2-5; a weak D match, TRBD2 (5 bases). Trimming took off 3 bases at V and 4 bases at J, with 15 bases between the two ends. The germline gives CDR1 LGHNA, CDR2 YNFKEQ. CDR3 size: 15 residues. As DNA, the CDR3 is TGTGCCAGCAGCCAGGCCCGGGGAGAGGGAGAGACCCAGTACTTC. Protein sequence: CASSQARGEGETQYF.

Many counts were recorded for this clonotype. The V call is TRBV6-2 or TRBV6-3, the J call TRBJ1-5; D ambiguous. The length of the CDR3 is 16 residues. Trimming removed 0 bases at V and 1 base at J, with 10 bases between. CDR1 is MNHEY, CDR2 SVGEGT, per germline. The CDR3 nucleotides read TGTGCCAGCAGTTACTCGACATCCTGGAGCAATCAGCCCCAGCATTTT. Translated, it gives CASSYSTSWSNQPQHF.